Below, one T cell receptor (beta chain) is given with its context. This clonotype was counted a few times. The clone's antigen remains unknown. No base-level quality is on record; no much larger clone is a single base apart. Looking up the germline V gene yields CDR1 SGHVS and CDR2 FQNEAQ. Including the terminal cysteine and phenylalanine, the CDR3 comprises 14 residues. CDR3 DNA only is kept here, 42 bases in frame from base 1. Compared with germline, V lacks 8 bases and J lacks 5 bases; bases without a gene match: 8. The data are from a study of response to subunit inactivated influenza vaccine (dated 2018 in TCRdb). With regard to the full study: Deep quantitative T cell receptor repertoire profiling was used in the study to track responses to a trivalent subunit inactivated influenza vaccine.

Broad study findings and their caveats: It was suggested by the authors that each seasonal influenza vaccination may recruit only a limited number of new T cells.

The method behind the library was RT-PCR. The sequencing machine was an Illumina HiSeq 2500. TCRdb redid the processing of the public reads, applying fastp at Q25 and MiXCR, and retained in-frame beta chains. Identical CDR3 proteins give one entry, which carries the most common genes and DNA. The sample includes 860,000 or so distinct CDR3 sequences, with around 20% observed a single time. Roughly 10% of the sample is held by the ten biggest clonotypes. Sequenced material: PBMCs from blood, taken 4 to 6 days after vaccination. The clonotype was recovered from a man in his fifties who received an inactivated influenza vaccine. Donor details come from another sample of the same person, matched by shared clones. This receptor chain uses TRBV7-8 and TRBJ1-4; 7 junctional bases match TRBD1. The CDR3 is CASALRGKNEKLFF. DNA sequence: TGTGCCAGCGCCCTCAGGGGGAAGAATGAAAAACTGTTTTTT.